Shown below are 9 T cell receptor beta chains from a single sample sequenced in a study of shared clonotypes between healthy human individuals. Method: immunoSEQ multiplex PCR; TCRdb's copy keeps in-frame clones and lacks some. The sample has about 120,000 clones; 68% are singletons. Sequencing was done on a sample of memory CD8+ T cells sorted from blood. Specified subset: CD45RO+ cells pooled with CCR7-negative TemRA cells. The receptors originated from a woman in her twenties or thirties in good health.

The CDR3 sequence: CASSIPRDRGSSEQFF. As DNA, the CDR3 is TGTGCCAGCAGTATCCCCCGGGACAGGGGATCGTCTGAGCAGTTCTTC. The gene calls are TRBV2 and TRBJ2-1; 10 bases match TRBD1. V shed 5 bases, J shed 9 bases, and the junction held 13 bases outside the gene matches. This CDR3 contains 16 residues. Germline V gene data show CDR1 as SNHLY and CDR2 as FYNNEI.

The chain employs TRBV6-6 and TRBJ2-1; 12 positions agree with TRBD2. The CDR3 is 16 amino acids. The germline V gene encodes CDR1 MNHNY and CDR2 SVGAGI (reference sequence). V trimming: 0 bases; J trimming: 7 bases; junction bases outside the gene matches: 4. This CDR3 reads CASSYSGLAGLNEQFF. DNA for the CDR3: TGTGCCAGCAGTTACTCCGGACTAGCGGGACTTAATGAGCAGTTCTTC.

V gene TRBV27 combines with J gene TRBJ2-5, with D perhaps matching TRBD2 (5 bases). The CDR3 extends over 16 amino acids. Per the germline V gene, CDR1 is MNHEY and CDR2 is SMNVEV (reference sequence). V lost 5 bases and J lost 3, with 19 bases in between. CDR3 loop: CASSPNIGLIKETQYF. The CDR3, as DNA: TGTGCCAGCAGTCCGAACATTGGACTCATAAAAGAGACCCAGTACTTC.

This clone was observed a handful of times. The rearrangement links TRBV28 to TRBJ2-2; D perhaps matches TRBD1 (6 bases). The CDR3 sequence is 16 residues long. Trimming took off 4 bases at V and 4 bases at J, with 16 bases between the two ends. The V gene's germline CDR1 is MDHEN and CDR2 SYDVKM. CDR3 sequence (DNA): TGTGCCAGCAGTTCCTTCAGTGGGGGCGTCACCGGGGAGCTGTTTTTT. This encodes CASSSFSGGVTGELFF.

The V gene is TRBV5-1, the J gene TRBJ1-2, with a tentative D call TRBD1 (6 bases). The CDR3 totals 15 residues. Germline-derived CDR1 and CDR2 are SGHRS and YFSETQ. With 0 bases removed from V and 8 bases from J, the gap between germline ends came to 17 bases. CDR3 in amino acids: CASSLAGVRMGGYTF. In nucleotides, the CDR3 is TGCGCCAGCAGCTTGGCAGGGGTTCGTATGGGGGGCTACACCTTC.

This clone occurred a few times. The chain has TRBV4-2 and TRBJ2-3, with a weak D call TRBD1 (6 bases). V shed 0 bases and J shed 0 bases, with 10 bases lying between them. CDR1 and CDR2 from the germline V gene are LGHNA and YNFKEQ. This CDR3 comprises 16 residues. The CDR3 DNA reads TGTGCCAGCAGCCAAGAGGGGACACCGAGCACAGATACGCAGTATTTT. Protein: CASSQEGTPSTDTQYF.

A single count supports this clone. The chain carries TRBV7-6 and TRBJ2-7; 8 bases map to TRBD1. The ends lost 3 bases at V and 3 bases at J; junction bases unmatched: 4. Germline V gene lookup returns CDR1 SGHVS and CDR2 FNYEAQ. CDR3 length equals 14 residues. This CDR3 reads CASSLPGQGYEQYF. Here the CDR3 DNA reads TGTGCCAGCAGCTTGCCAGGACAGGGCTACGAGCAGTACTTC.

In the case of this clone: The sample holds other DNA sequences that translate to the same CDR3. The V and J genes are TRBV4-1 and TRBJ2-3; D remains ambiguous. The V gene's germline CDR1 is MGHRA and CDR2 YSYEKL. There are 16 residues in the CDR3. Trimming took 1 base from V and 2 from J, leaving 13 bases between them. The CDR3 protein is CASSQVNLVSTDTQYF. For the CDR3, the DNA is TGCGCCAGCAGCCAAGTTAACCTAGTTTCCACAGATACGCAGTATTTT.

The rearrangement links TRBV28 to TRBJ2-5, with 8 bases lining up with TRBD2. This CDR3 contains 17 residues. Germline V gene lookup returns CDR1 MDHEN and CDR2 SYDVKM. The V gene end was trimmed by 4 bases and the J gene end by 2 bases; junction bases not matched to a gene: 12. The CDR3 loop is CASSSSLGGRNQETQYF. Written as DNA, the CDR3 is TGTGCCAGCAGTTCGAGCCTCGGCGGGAGGAATCAAGAGACCCAGTACTTC.